The present T cell receptor (beta chain) was sequenced within a study of cytomegalovirus exposure and HLA in healthy donors. Findings and caveats of the study: Sequencing depth roughly uniform across donors was assumed in presence/absence analyses. Earlier analysis yielded a pattern in which most TCR beta V segments were productive about 90% or about 30% of the time.

Germline V CDR1 and CDR2: LGHNA, YSLEER. CDR3 length equals 16 residues. V lost 0 bases to trimming and J lost 0 bases, with 11 bases between them. The PCR contained 60 Vbeta and 13 Jbeta primers. Data came from immunoSEQ multiplex PCR; TCRdb stores just in-frame clones and leaves some out. The repertoire holds under 150,000 clones, with 82% as singletons. As for this clone: Antigen: not known.

The sample taken for sequencing was PBMCs. This chain links TRBV4-3 with TRBJ1-1; unclear D gene. The origin of this receptor is a male donor in good health and CMV-seronegative. CDR3 in amino acids: CASSQESGRLNTEAFF. CDR3 nucleotide sequence: TGCGCCAGCAGCCAAGAATCTGGGCGCTTGAACACTGAAGCTTTCTTT.